These 21 T cell receptor beta chains were all obtained from the same sample, sequenced in a study of siplizumab effects on memory and regulatory T cells. Produced via immunoSEQ multiplex PCR; TCRdb's table is partial and in-frame only. The sample shows approximately 110,000 clones, 93% of them seen only once. Sequencing was performed on CD4+ T cells sorted from blood. Receptor source: a human donor in good health.

The CDR3, as DNA: TGTGCCAGCATTGTTTCAGGGGAGGTATATTCACCCCTCCACTTT. Translating gives CASIVSGEVYSPLHF. This chain connects TRBV6-1 to TRBJ1-6; D is perhaps TRBD1 (6 bases). V was clipped by 7 bases and J by 8 bases, with 18 bases between them. Germline lookup yields CDR1 MNHNS and CDR2 SASEGT. There are 15 residues in the CDR3.

The chain combines TRBV30 with TRBJ2-3; D perhaps matches TRBD1 (6 bases). The V gene's germline CDR1 is GTSNPN and CDR2 SVGIG (reference sequence). The CDR3 totals 10 residues. The V and J ends lost 8 bases and 6 bases respectively, with 9 bases between them. CDR3 coding DNA: TGTGCCGGGGGCCGGGATACGCAGTATTTT. It translates to CAGGRDTQYF.

The V gene is TRBV6-5, the J gene TRBJ1-4, with 9 bases that match TRBD1. This CDR3 comprises 14 residues. Germline CDR1 is MNHEY and CDR2 is SVGAGI. With 4 bases clipped from V and 6 bases from J, the junction kept 3 bases outside the gene matches. This chain's CDR3 is CASSLGTGYEKLFF. In DNA form, the CDR3 reads TGTGCCAGCAGTTTAGGGACAGGGTATGAAAAACTGTTTTTT.

The rearrangement uses TRBV18 and TRBJ1-2; 8 bases map to TRBD1. V lost 5 bases and J lost 8; bases outside the gene matches: 10. The V gene's germline CDR1 is KGHSH and CDR2 LQKENI. The CDR3 loop spans 14 amino acids. The CDR3 region is CASSSGQGSRGYTF. The DNA of the CDR3 is TGTGCCAGCTCATCCGGACAGGGATCGCGGGGCTACACCTTC.

This clone was detected only once. The gene calls are TRBV5-6 and TRBJ1-1, with D unclear. With 3 bases removed from V and 3 bases from J, the gap between germline ends came to 3 bases. Germline V gene lookup returns CDR1 SGHDT and CDR2 YYEEEE. This CDR3 has 11 residues. The CDR3 loop is CASSSYTEAFF. The DNA of the CDR3 is TGTGCCAGCAGCTCGTACACTGAAGCTTTCTTT. Variable domain in full (rest from reference TRBV5-6 and TRBJ1-1): DAGVTQSPTHLIKTRGQQVTLRCSPKSGHDTVSWYQQALGQGPQFIFQYYEEEERQRGNFPDRFSGHQFPNYSSELNVNALLLGDSALYLCASSSYTEAFFGQGTRLTVV.

The chain couples TRBV10-3 to TRBJ2-5, with a possible D match to TRBD1 (5 bases). The CDR3 totals 13 residues. V shed 7 bases and J shed 0 bases, with 9 bases lying between them. CDR1 is ENHRY, CDR2 SYGVKD, per germline. CDR3 in DNA: TGTGCCATCAACGACAGAGACCAAGAGACCCAGTACTTC. Protein sequence: CAINDRDQETQYF.

The rearrangement uses TRBV6-6 and TRBJ2-3, with TRBD2 matching 11 bases. Germline V gene data show CDR1 as MNHNY and CDR2 as SVGAGI (reference sequence). The J segment lost 6 bases and the V segment lost 6 bases, leaving 5 bases of the junction unmatched. CDR3 size: 14 residues. The DNA for the CDR3 is TGTGCCAGCAGACGGACTAGCGGGTGGGATACGCAGTATTTT. As protein: CASRRTSGWDTQYF.

This sequence joins TRBV25-1 and TRBJ2-3, with 8 bases identical to TRBD2. The junction had 11 bases not matched to a gene; V was cut back by 1 base and J by 8 bases. The CDR3 loop spans 16 amino acids. The germline V gene has CDR1 MGHDK and CDR2 SYGVNS. DNA for the CDR3: TGTGCCAGCAGTGAATTCCGGGGGGGCCTAGGAGCTACGCAGTATTTT. Its protein product is CASSEFRGGLGATQYF.

This rearrangement joins TRBV7-9 to TRBJ1-3, with D unresolved. Between the trimmed V and J ends, which lost 2 bases and 8 bases, there was a span of 7 bases. CDR3 size: 12 residues. From germline, CDR1 is SEHNR and CDR2 FQNEAQ (reference sequence). The CDR3 protein is CASSLSRHTIYF. The CDR3 DNA sequence: TGTGCCAGCAGCTTATCACGACACACCATATATTTT.

The J gene is TRBJ1-4, the V gene TRBV7-8; 7 positions match TRBD1. The CDR3 has 15 amino acids. J gave up 0 bases and V 6 bases, and 4 bases lay outside the gene matches. Germline V CDR1 and CDR2: SGHVS, FQNEAQ. DNA of the CDR3: TGTGCCAGCAGTAGACAGGGCACAACTAATGAAAAACTGTTTTTT. Amino acids: CASSRQGTTNEKLFF.

CDR3 region: CASTRTSGDTQYF. Here the CDR3 DNA reads TGTGCCAGCACTCGGACTAGCGGAGATACGCAGTATTTT. The rearrangement uses TRBV6-1 and TRBJ2-3; TRBD2 matches 10 bases. Germline values: CDR1 MNHNS, CDR2 SASEGT. J gave up 5 bases and V 7 bases, and 3 bases lay outside the gene matches. The CDR3 totals 13 residues.

The rearrangement joins TRBV7-8 to TRBJ1-6, with unresolved D. Germline V CDR1 and CDR2: SGHVS, FQNEAQ. V dropped 5 bases and J dropped 8 bases, with 13 bases sitting between them. The CDR3 extends over 14 amino acids. This CDR3 reads CASSTREYHSPLHF. The DNA of the CDR3 is TGTGCCAGCAGCACCCGGGAGTACCATTCACCCCTCCACTTT.

This clone was counted between two and nine times. The gene calls are TRBV19 and TRBJ1-1, with D hard to call. CDR3 length equals 13 residues. Germline-derived CDR1 and CDR2 are LNHDA and SQIVND (reference sequence). The V end was cut by 5 bases, the J end by 11 bases, with 18 bases between. CDR3 residues: CASSLRAGHEAFF. The CDR3 DNA is TGTGCCAGTAGTCTCCGGGCAGGCCACGAGGCTTTCTTT.

V is TRBV27 and J is TRBJ2-5; no reliable D call. Germline-derived CDR1 and CDR2 are MNHEY and SMNVEV (reference sequence). The CDR3 covers 13 residues. The germline V and J ends were trimmed by 9 bases and 1 base, with 12 bases remaining between them. Here the CDR3 DNA reads TGTGCCAGTAGAGATAAGGCCCAAGAGACCCAGTACTTC. Translation: CASRDKAQETQYF.

The genes are TRBV7-6 and TRBJ2-7, with 10 bases identical to TRBD2. In germline, CDR1 is SGHVS, CDR2 FNYEAQ. The V segment lost 0 bases and the J segment 2 bases; nucleotides outside the gene matches: 7. The CDR3 sequence is 17 residues long. As DNA, the CDR3 is TGTGCCAGCAGCTTAGCACCTACTAGCGGGGCCCCCTACGAGCAGTACTTC. Translation gives CASSLAPTSGAPYEQYF.

The chain is built from TRBV4-1 and TRBJ2-3; the match to TRBD2 covers 14 bases. The length of the CDR3 is 17 residues. Germline-derived CDR1 and CDR2 are MGHRA and YSYEKL. The junction had 6 bases not matched to a gene; V was cut back by 3 bases and J by 4 bases. The CDR3 nucleotides read TGCGCCAGCAGCCACGGACTAGCGGGAGGTCGTGCAGATACGCAGTATTTT. Its translation: CASSHGLAGGRADTQYF.

This chain uses TRBV19 with TRBJ1-2, with D perhaps TRBD1 (5 bases). V lost 3 bases and J lost 4, with 12 bases in between. CDR3 length: 14 amino acids. CDR1 is LNHDA, CDR2 SQIVND, per germline (reference sequence). CDR3 in DNA: TGTGCCAGTAGTATGGGCAAGGGGAGCTATGGCTACACCTTC. It translates to CASSMGKGSYGYTF.

The chain has TRBV6-1 and TRBJ1-2, with D possibly being TRBD1 (6 bases). Germline CDR1 is MNHNS and CDR2 is SASEGT. The CDR3 extends over 14 amino acids. Trimming pared 10 bases from V and 7 bases from J, leaving 22 bases between. CDR3 loop: CANRDGRGAVGYTF. The CDR3 region has the DNA TGTGCCAACAGGGACGGAAGGGGCGCGGTTGGCTACACCTTC.

The chain links TRBV9 to TRBJ1-6; the match to TRBD1 covers 8 bases. The CDR3 runs 11 residues. With 3 bases clipped from V and 13 bases from J, the junction kept 0 bases outside the gene matches. CDR1 and CDR2 (germline): SGDLS, YYNGEE. The CDR3, as DNA: TGTGCCAGCAGCGCAGGGGGCCCCCTCCACTTT. Residues: CASSAGGPLHF.

The gene calls are TRBV7-2 and TRBJ2-3; no clear D gene. Per the germline V gene, CDR1 is SGHTA and CDR2 is FQGNSA. CDR3 size: 15 residues. With 0 bases removed from V and 2 bases from J, the gap between germline ends came to 9 bases. The CDR3 sequence is CASSLAGPVTDTQYF. CDR3 coding DNA: TGTGCCAGCAGCTTAGCTGGCCCCGTCACAGATACGCAGTATTTT.

This chain connects TRBV29-1 to TRBJ1-2; a weak D match, TRBD1 (6 bases). CDR3 size: 12 residues. Trimming stripped 6 bases from V and 5 bases from J, with 13 bases between. The germline V gene encodes CDR1 SQVTM and CDR2 ANQGSEA. The CDR3 spells CSVDTGLYGYTF. As DNA, the CDR3 is TGCAGCGTAGACACAGGGTTATATGGCTACACCTTC.